This TCR beta chain originates from a study of cytomegalovirus exposure and HLA in healthy donors. Study at large: The use of the same platform for the 95 to 150 validation repertoires and the 550 to 850 first-cohort repertoires was reported by a later analysis.

A remark on this clone: Its cognate antigen is unknown.

The repertoire was sequenced with immunoSEQ multiplex PCR; TCRdb's copy has only in-frame clones and lacks some. The sample consists of 330,000 or so clones, 86% of them appearing once. The validation cohort, a group of 120 subjects, included the donors and was separate from the roughly 670-subject first cohort. Regarding the study as a whole: The tendency of first-cohort TCR clusters to co-occur in the 110 or so validation repertoires emerged from a later analysis. High sensitivity and specificity were reportedly achieved when the classifier diagnosed cytomegalovirus status.

The CDR3 loop spans 14 amino acids. The V end was cut by 7 bases, the J end by 1 base, with 11 bases between. In germline, CDR1 is SEHNR, CDR2 FQNEAQ (reference sequence). This receptor was taken from a woman aged 18 to 35 in good health and CMV-seronegative. The source material was PBMCs. This rearrangement joins TRBV7-9 to TRBJ1-3, with D uncertain. The CDR3 DNA reads as TGTGCCAGCACCCCCTCAGGATCTGGAAACACCATATATTTT. Translating gives CASTPSGSGNTIYF.